The 30 T cell receptor beta chains listed next were all sequenced from one sample in a study of beta chain features in type 1 diabetes. The isolated RNA, all of it, was reverse transcribed, so expressed TCRB transcripts were what got sequenced. Assay used: immunoSEQ multiplex PCR; TCRdb lists only in-frame clones, some missing. This sample yields hundreds of thousands of clones, of which approximately 70% are seen a single time; about 0.05% belongs to the top ten. Sequencing was performed on naive CD4+ T cells from blood. Every receptor here comes from a man under 40 in good health.

The V and J genes are TRBV7-2 and TRBJ2-3, with 7 bases aligning to TRBD2. The trim removed 0 bases at V and 10 bases at J, leaving 10 bases unmatched. The CDR3 runs 15 residues. Looked up from germline, CDR1 is SGHTA and CDR2 is FQGNSA. The CDR3 reads CASSLAGTGRGAQYF. CDR3 nucleotide sequence: TGTGCCAGCAGCTTAGCGGGGACTGGGAGGGGTGCGCAGTATTTT.

The genes are TRBV5-1 and TRBJ2-2; tentatively, D is TRBD1 (6 bases). Between the trimmed V and J ends, which lost 4 bases and 3 bases, there was a span of 10 bases. The CDR3 is 14 amino acids. Germline CDR1 is SGHRS and CDR2 is YFSETQ. The CDR3 DNA reads as TGCGCCAGCAGCACGACAGGAGACACCGGGGAGCTGTTTTTT. The encoded protein is CASSTTGDTGELFF. Together with reference TRBV5-1 and TRBJ2-2, the CDR3 gives the full variable domain: KAGVTQTPRYLIKTRGQQVTLSCSPISGHRSVSWYQQTPGQGLQFLFEYFSETQRNKGNFPGRFSGRQFSNSRSEMNVSTLELGDSALYLCASSTTGDTGELFFGEGSRLTVL.

This clone was counted a few times. V and J are TRBV29-1 and TRBJ2-1; D tentatively reads TRBD1 or TRBD2 (6 bases each). CDR3 length: 13 residues. Trimming took off 4 bases at V and 6 bases at J, with 13 bases between the two ends. Germline V gene data show CDR1 as SQVTM and CDR2 as ANQGSEA. CDR3 protein: CSVARGGFNEQFF. DNA of the CDR3: TGCAGCGTTGCCAGGGGAGGCTTCAATGAGCAGTTCTTC.

This chain uses TRBV4-1 with TRBJ2-7; weak D call: TRBD1 (6 bases). This CDR3 has 14 residues. The germline gives CDR1 MGHRA, CDR2 YSYEKL. Deletions cut 3 bases from V and 2 bases from J, with 11 bases between. The CDR3 DNA sequence: TGCGCCAGCAGCCATGGGGACAATACCTACGAGCAGTACTTC. This encodes CASSHGDNTYEQYF.

This chain links TRBV30 with TRBJ2-5; D is unresolved. Trimming took 0 bases from V and 5 from J, leaving 10 bases between them. Germline assignment: CDR1 GTSNPN and CDR2 SVGIG (reference sequence). This CDR3 comprises 13 residues. The chain's CDR3 is CAWSVGHRETQYF. CDR3 DNA sequence: TGTGCCTGGAGTGTCGGGCATCGGGAGACCCAGTACTTC.

This clone has more than one count but fewer than ten. The chain is built from TRBV5-4 and TRBJ2-2; 7 nucleotides line up with TRBD1. The CDR3 is made up of 14 amino acids. J was trimmed by 1 base and V by 3 bases; bases with no gene match: 0. Germline CDR1 reads SGHNT; CDR2 reads YYREEE (reference sequence). The DNA for the CDR3 is TGTGCCAGCAGCTGGACAGGGAACACCGGGGAGCTGTTTTTT. It yields the protein CASSWTGNTGELFF. The full variable domain, with the rest looked up from reference TRBV5-4 and TRBJ2-2, is ETGVTQSPTHLIKTRGQQVTLRCSSQSGHNTVSWYQQALGQGPQFIFQYYREEENGRGNFPPRFSGLQFPNYSSELNVNALELDDSALYLCASSWTGNTGELFFGEGSRLTVL.

A remark on this clone: The sample has other DNA sequences that encode this CDR3 too. The chain recombines TRBV7-9 with TRBJ2-3, with unresolved D. In germline, CDR1 is SEHNR, CDR2 FQNEAQ (reference sequence). This CDR3 region has 12 residues. V shed 6 bases and J shed 0 bases, with 4 bases lying between them. CDR3 amino acids: CASSQSTDTQYF. As DNA, the CDR3 is TGTGCCAGCAGTCAGAGCACAGATACGCAGTATTTT.

This chain joins TRBV19 and TRBJ2-1; D unclear. Per germline, CDR1 LNHDA and CDR2 SQIVND (reference sequence). The CDR3 contains 12 residues. Trimming took off 3 bases at V and 5 bases at J, with 5 bases between the two ends. This chain's CDR3 is CASSIKDNEQFF. The DNA for the CDR3 is TGTGCCAGTAGTATCAAGGACAATGAGCAGTTCTTC.

V and J are TRBV7-9 and TRBJ2-1; TRBD2 agrees at 7 bases. J was trimmed by 0 bases and V by 4 bases; bases with no gene match: 6. Germline V CDR1 and CDR2: SEHNR, FQNEAQ (reference sequence). The CDR3 spans 16 residues. DNA for the CDR3: TGTGCCAGCAGCTCCCTCACTAGCGACTCCTACAATGAGCAGTTCTTC. It translates to CASSSLTSDSYNEQFF.

This rearrangement joins TRBV18 to TRBJ2-7, with TRBD2 as a possible D gene (6 bases). Germline V CDR1 and CDR2: KGHSH, LQKENI. Trimming removed 6 bases from V and 9 bases from J, with 12 bases in between. This CDR3 is 11 amino acids long. The CDR3: CASSETSLQYF. In DNA form, the CDR3 reads TGTGCCAGCTCCGAAACTAGCTTGCAGTACTTC.

This clone was seen only a few times. The J gene is TRBJ2-1, the V gene TRBV30, with D uncertain. The V gene's germline CDR1 is GTSNPN and CDR2 SVGIG (reference sequence). The CDR3 totals 11 residues. The V and J ends lost 1 base and 9 bases respectively, with 7 bases between them. CDR3 in amino acids: CAWSEGSEQFF. For the CDR3, the DNA is TGTGCCTGGAGTGAAGGATCTGAGCAGTTCTTC.

Worth noting for this clone: At one boundary the junction diverges from the germline segment, which might be a read error. The J gene is TRBJ2-1, the V gene TRBV9; the D gene is possibly TRBD2 (5 bases). This CDR3 has 14 residues. Germline loops: CDR1 SGDLS, CDR2 YYNGEE. In DNA, the CDR3 is TGTGCCAGCAGCGCGTTCCCTGACTACACTGAGCAGTTCTTC. Its translation: CASSAFPDYTEQFF.

The rearrangement links TRBV4-1 to TRBJ2-1; D uncertain. Trimming removed 5 bases from V and 7 bases from J, with 15 bases in between. Germline V gene data show CDR1 as MGHRA and CDR2 as YSYEKL. This CDR3 has 14 amino acids. The CDR3 loop reads CASSSIGLGNEQFF. As DNA, the CDR3 is TGCGCCAGCAGCTCGATTGGGCTTGGTAATGAGCAGTTCTTC.

The chain couples TRBV14 to TRBJ1-1; D is ambiguous. From germline, CDR1 is SGHDN and CDR2 FVKESK. The CDR3 extends over 15 amino acids. Trimming shortened V by 5 bases and J by 0 bases, and 13 bases separated the two germline ends. The CDR3 bases are TGTGCCAGCAGCTACGCCCCCGGGATGAACACTGAAGCTTTCTTT. It is translated as CASSYAPGMNTEAFF.

The chain is built from TRBV28 and TRBJ2-7, with TRBD2 identical over 7 bases. Germline V gene data show CDR1 as MDHEN and CDR2 as SYDVKM. The length of the CDR3 is 14 residues. The V segment lost 7 bases and the J segment 4 bases; nucleotides outside the gene matches: 10. The CDR3 here is CASTVSGTVYEQYF. The DNA of the CDR3 is TGTGCCAGCACCGTAAGCGGGACCGTTTACGAGCAGTACTTC.

This chain links TRBV6-4 with TRBJ2-1; D may be TRBD2 (5 bases). The V end was cut by 2 bases, the J end by 9 bases, with 8 bases between. The germline gives CDR1 MRHNA, CDR2 SNTAGT. The CDR3 totals 12 residues. CDR3 DNA sequence: TGTGCCAGCAGTGACGGGAGACGTGAGCAGTTCTTC. This codes for CASSDGRREQFF.

The V gene is TRBV30, the J gene TRBJ2-5; 12 bases line up with TRBD1. The CDR3 covers 16 residues. Germline trimming cut 4 bases from V and 4 bases from J; bases unmatched to any gene: 10. Per germline, CDR1 GTSNPN and CDR2 SVGIG (reference sequence). CDR3 sequence (DNA): TGTGCCTGGACGATCCGGGACAGGGGGCGCGGAGAGACCCAGTACTTC. Residues: CAWTIRDRGRGETQYF.

This clone was detected only a few times. The J gene is TRBJ2-7, the V gene TRBV7-9; possibly TRBD1 or TRBD2 for D (5 bases each). The CDR3 sequence is 14 residues long. Deletions cut 1 base from V and 6 bases from J, with 13 bases between. The germline CDR1 and CDR2 sequences are SEHNR and FQNEAQ (reference sequence). CDR3 amino acids: CASSLGVGTGEQYF. CDR3 bases: TGTGCCAGCAGCTTAGGTGTAGGGACGGGCGAGCAGTACTTC.

The V gene is TRBV9, the J gene TRBJ2-3, with TRBD2 identical over 8 bases. The CDR3 spans 20 residues. J lost 2 bases, V lost 0 bases, and 17 bases had no gene match. Germline-derived CDR1 and CDR2 are SGDLS and YYNGEE. The CDR3 sequence: CASSVGLRSGGLPSTDTQYF. The CDR3 coding sequence is TGTGCCAGCAGCGTAGGCTTACGAAGCGGGGGACTCCCTTCCACAGATACGCAGTATTTT.

The chain joins TRBV29-1 to TRBJ1-2; D not resolved. The V end was cut by 1 base, the J end by 4 bases, with 19 bases between. This CDR3 is 16 amino acids long. Germline values: CDR1 SQVTM, CDR2 ANQGSEA. The CDR3 nucleotides are TGCAGCGTTGAAGGAGGCTCGGAAGGGCGGATCTATGGCTACACCTTC. Translation gives CSVEGGSEGRIYGYTF.

This clone was detected once. This sequence joins TRBV29-1 and TRBJ2-2; TRBD1 matches 11 bases. The CDR3 runs 14 residues. Looked up from germline, CDR1 is SQVTM and CDR2 is ANQGSEA. J was trimmed by 7 bases and V by 4 bases; bases with no gene match: 5. The CDR3 DNA sequence: TGCAGCGTTGGAGGACAGGGGGCTAACGGGGAGCTGTTTTTT. It translates to CSVGGQGANGELFF.

CDR3 sequence reads: CASSYSYRVADTEAFF. The DNA for the CDR3 is TGTGCCAGCAGTTACAGCTACAGGGTCGCGGACACTGAAGCTTTCTTT. The genes are TRBV27 and TRBJ1-1, with a weak D call TRBD1 (6 bases). V lost 4 bases and J 3 bases, leaving 18 bases between the germline ends. CDR1 and CDR2 (germline): MNHEY, SMNVEV (reference sequence). The CDR3 contains 16 residues.

The V call is TRBV7-9, the J call TRBJ2-3, with D unresolved. With 7 bases removed from V and 2 bases from J, the gap between germline ends came to 7 bases. Germline CDR1 SEHNR, CDR2 FQNEAQ (reference sequence). The CDR3 has 12 residues. The CDR3 DNA reads TGTGCCAGCATTGGTCCCACAGATACGCAGTATTTT. Translated, it gives CASIGPTDTQYF.

The V gene is TRBV4-2, the J gene TRBJ1-1; D is ambiguous. This CDR3 has 13 residues. The germline V gene encodes CDR1 LGHNA and CDR2 YNFKEQ. V lost 0 bases to trimming and J lost 5 bases, with 7 bases between them. The CDR3: CASSQERETEAFF. CDR3 bases: TGTGCCAGCAGCCAAGAACGGGAGACTGAAGCTTTCTTT.

V is TRBV30 and J is TRBJ2-5; D is perhaps TRBD1 (5 bases). The V gene's germline CDR1 is GTSNPN and CDR2 SVGIG (reference sequence). This CDR3 spans 13 amino acids. Trimming stripped 3 bases from V and 2 bases from J, with 10 bases between. The CDR3 nucleotides read TGTGCCTGGAGGCCGACAGCTCAAGAGACCCAGTACTTC. Protein: CAWRPTAQETQYF.

The V gene is TRBV5-1, the J gene TRBJ2-5; D gene unclear. V gave up 1 base and J gave up 2 bases, with 6 bases separating them. There are 13 residues in the CDR3. Germline V gives CDR1 SGHRS, CDR2 YFSETQ. CDR3 in amino acids: CASSLYKQETQYF. CDR3 sequence (DNA): TGCGCCAGCAGCTTGTATAAGCAAGAGACCCAGTACTTC.

For this clone: Other DNA sequences in this specimen translate into the identical CDR3. CDR3 bases: TGTGCCAGCAGTCGAACGTACGAGCAGTACTTC. Residues: CASSRTYEQYF. The chain couples TRBV28 to TRBJ2-7; D uncertain. The CDR3 has 11 residues. Germline V gives CDR1 MDHEN, CDR2 SYDVKM. V gave up 5 bases and J gave up 4 bases, with 6 bases separating them.

The chain recombines TRBV18 with TRBJ1-1; D remains ambiguous. The CDR3 contains 12 residues. Trimming stripped 3 bases from V and 4 bases from J, with 6 bases between. Germline V gene data show CDR1 as KGHSH and CDR2 as LQKENI. The CDR3 is CASSPGITEAFF. CDR3 bases: TGTGCCAGCTCACCCGGGATCACTGAAGCTTTCTTT.

V gene TRBV11-2 combines with J gene TRBJ2-1; TRBD1 matches at 8 bases. The CDR3 runs to 13 residues. Trimming removed 1 base from V and 14 bases from J; junction bases left unmatched: 7. Germline V gene sequence: CDR1 SGHAT, CDR2 FQNNGV. DNA of the CDR3: TGTGCCAGCAGCTTAGGGGACAGGAGGGTCGAGTTCTTC. Amino acids: CASSLGDRRVEFF. The complete variable domain, with remaining parts taken from reference TRBV11-2 and TRBJ2-1, reads EAGVAQSPRYKIIEKRQSVAFWCNPISGHATLYWYQQILGQGPKLLIQFQNNGVVDDSQLPKDRFSAERLKGVDSTLKIQPAKLEDSAVYLCASSLGDRRVEFFGPGTRLTVL.

J is TRBJ2-7 and V is TRBV25-1; possible D gene TRBD1, 6 bases. Germline CDR1 MGHDK, CDR2 SYGVNS. CDR3 length: 12 residues. Trimming took 2 bases from V and 6 from J, leaving 8 bases between them. The CDR3 DNA reads as TGTGCCAGCAGTGAAACAGGGTTCGAGCAGTACTTC. The encoded protein is CASSETGFEQYF.